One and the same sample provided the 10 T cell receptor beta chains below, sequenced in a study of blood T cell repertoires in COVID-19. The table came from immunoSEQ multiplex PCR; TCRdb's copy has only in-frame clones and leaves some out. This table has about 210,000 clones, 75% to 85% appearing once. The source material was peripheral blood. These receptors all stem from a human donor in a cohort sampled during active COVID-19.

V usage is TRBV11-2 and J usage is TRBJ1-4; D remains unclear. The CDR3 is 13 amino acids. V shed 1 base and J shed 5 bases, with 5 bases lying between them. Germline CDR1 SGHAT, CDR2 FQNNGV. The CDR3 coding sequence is TGTGCCAGCAGCTTAGTTTCGAATGAAAAACTGTTTTTT. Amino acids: CASSLVSNEKLFF. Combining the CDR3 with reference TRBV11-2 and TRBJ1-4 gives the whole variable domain EAGVAQSPRYKIIEKRQSVAFWCNPISGHATLYWYQQILGQGPKLLIQFQNNGVVDDSQLPKDRFSAERLKGVDSTLKIQPAKLEDSAVYLCASSLVSNEKLFFGSGTQLSVL.

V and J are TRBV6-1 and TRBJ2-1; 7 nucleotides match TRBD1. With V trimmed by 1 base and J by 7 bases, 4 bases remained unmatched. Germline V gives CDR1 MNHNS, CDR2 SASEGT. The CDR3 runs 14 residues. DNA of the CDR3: TGTGCCAGCAGTGAAGACAGGGGTGGGAATGAGCAGTTCTTC. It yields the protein CASSEDRGGNEQFF.

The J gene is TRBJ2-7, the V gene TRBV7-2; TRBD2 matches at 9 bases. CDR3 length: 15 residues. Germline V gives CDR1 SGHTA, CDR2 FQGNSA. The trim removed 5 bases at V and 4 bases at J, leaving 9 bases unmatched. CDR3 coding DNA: TGTGCCAGCAGCACAGAAGGCGGGAGGGGGTACGAGCAGTACTTC. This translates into CASSTEGGRGYEQYF.

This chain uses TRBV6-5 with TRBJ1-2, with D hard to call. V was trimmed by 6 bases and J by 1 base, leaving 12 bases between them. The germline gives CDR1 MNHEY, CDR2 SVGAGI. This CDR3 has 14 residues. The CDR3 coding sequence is TGTGCCAGCAGACCCCCCCCACTTAACTATGGCTACACCTTC. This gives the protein CASRPPPLNYGYTF.

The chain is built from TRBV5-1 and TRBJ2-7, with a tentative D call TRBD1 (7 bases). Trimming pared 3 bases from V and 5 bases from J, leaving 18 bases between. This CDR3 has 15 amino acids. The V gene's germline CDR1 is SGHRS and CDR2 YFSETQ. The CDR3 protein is CASSSNDREVNEQYF. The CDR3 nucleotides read TGCGCCAGCAGCTCAAATGACAGGGAGGTCAACGAGCAGTACTTC.

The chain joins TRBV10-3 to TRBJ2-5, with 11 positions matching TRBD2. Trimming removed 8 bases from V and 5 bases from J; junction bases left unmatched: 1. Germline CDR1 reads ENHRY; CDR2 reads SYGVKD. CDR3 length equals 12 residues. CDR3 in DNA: TGTGCCATCCGGACTAGCGGGGAGACCCAGTACTTC. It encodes CAIRTSGETQYF.

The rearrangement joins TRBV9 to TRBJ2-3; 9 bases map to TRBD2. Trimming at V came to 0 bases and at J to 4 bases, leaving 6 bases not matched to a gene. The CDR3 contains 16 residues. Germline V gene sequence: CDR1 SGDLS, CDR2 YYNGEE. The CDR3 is CASSVVAGAEADTQYF. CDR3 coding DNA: TGTGCCAGCAGCGTAGTAGCGGGGGCCGAAGCAGATACGCAGTATTTT.

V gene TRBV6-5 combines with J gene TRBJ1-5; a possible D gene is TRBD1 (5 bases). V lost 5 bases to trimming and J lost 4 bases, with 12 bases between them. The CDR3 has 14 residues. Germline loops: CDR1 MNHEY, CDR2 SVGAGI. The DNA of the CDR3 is TGTGCCAGCAGTAACGGACACCTAAATCAGCCCCAGCATTTT. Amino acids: CASSNGHLNQPQHF.

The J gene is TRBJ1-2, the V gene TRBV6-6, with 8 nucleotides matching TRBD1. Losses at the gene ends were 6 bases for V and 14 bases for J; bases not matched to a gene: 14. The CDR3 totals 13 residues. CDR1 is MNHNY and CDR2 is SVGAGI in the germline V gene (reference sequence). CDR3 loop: CASSQIADRALTF. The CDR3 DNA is TGTGCCAGCAGCCAGATTGCGGACAGGGCCTTAACCTTC.

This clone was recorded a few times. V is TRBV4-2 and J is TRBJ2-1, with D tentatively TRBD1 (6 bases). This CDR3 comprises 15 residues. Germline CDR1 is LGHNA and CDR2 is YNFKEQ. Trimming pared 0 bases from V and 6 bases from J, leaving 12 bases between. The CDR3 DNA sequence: TGTGCCAGCAGCCAAGATTGGGACAAAGGCAATGAGCAGTTCTTC. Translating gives CASSQDWDKGNEQFF.